Described below is a single TCR beta chain sequence and its context. Its antigen is as yet unknown. Assay: immunoSEQ multiplex PCR; the TCRdb copy retains only in-frame clones and omits some. The sample records about 80,000 clones, around nine tenths being singletons. This entry is derived from a study of OX40 agonist ivuxolimab in advanced cancers. Looking at the study overall: Clinicians treated patients with ivuxolimab, an agonistic anti-OX40 (CD134) antibody. It was permissible to have had prior anti-PD-1, anti-PD-L1 or anti-CTLA-4 therapy, and approximately 41% had some. General study results and limits: Undetermined was the antigen specificity of the expanded peripheral T cells. Among the lowest levels of clonal expansion were found in partial responders at 0.1-3.0 mg/kg.

The CDR3 spans 17 residues. Trimming stripped 0 bases from V and 3 bases from J, with 17 bases between. In germline, CDR1 is SGDLS, CDR2 YYNGEE. The specimen was CD4+ or CD8+ T cells sorted from blood, collected in a trial of the OX40 agonist ivuxolimab. This chain uses TRBV9 with TRBJ2-3, with TRBD2 as a possible D gene (7 bases). This clonotype originated in an adult with an advanced solid tumor such as melanoma, head and neck, liver or kidney cancer. Here the CDR3 reads CASSVGMRAGATDTQYF. For the CDR3, the DNA is TGTGCCAGCAGCGTAGGTATGAGGGCGGGGGCTACAGATACGCAGTATTTT.